This T cell receptor beta chain was sequenced during a study of blood T cell repertoires in COVID-19. The CDR3 runs 13 residues. Trimming took off 6 bases at V and 6 bases at J, with 14 bases between the two ends. The V gene's germline CDR1 is LNHDA and CDR2 SQIVND (reference sequence). Original processing notes: Counts of nucleated cells, estimated from reference gene primer amplification, were obtained. The data were produced by immunoSEQ multiplex PCR, yet TCRdb's version contains in-frame clones alone and is incomplete. That table gives V, J and clone size, and the DNA gave D and trimming. The profile covers approximately 230,000 clones, with roughly 88% appearing a single time and roughly 6.7% taken by the ten largest.

Specimen: peripheral blood. This TCR came from a young woman with COVID-19, enrolled during active disease. This chain connects TRBV19 to TRBJ1-1, with a possible D match to TRBD1 (5 bases). CDR3 residues: CASRFQGRAEAFF. CDR3 coding DNA: TGTGCCAGTAGGTTTCAGGGTAGGGCTGAAGCTTTCTTT.